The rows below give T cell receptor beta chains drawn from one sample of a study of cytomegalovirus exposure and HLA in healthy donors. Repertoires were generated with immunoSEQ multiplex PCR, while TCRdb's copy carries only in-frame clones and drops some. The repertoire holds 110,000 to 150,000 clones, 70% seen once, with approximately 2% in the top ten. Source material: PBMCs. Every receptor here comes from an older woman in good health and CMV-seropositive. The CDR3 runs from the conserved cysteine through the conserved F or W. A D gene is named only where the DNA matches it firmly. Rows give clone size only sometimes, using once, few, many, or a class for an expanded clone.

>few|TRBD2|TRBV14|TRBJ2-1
CASSYLAGGPSNEQFF
TGTGCCAGCAGTTACCTAGCGGGAGGGCCGAGTAATGAGCAGTTCTTC
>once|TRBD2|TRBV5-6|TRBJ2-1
CASSPGGRRLSGNEQFF
TGTGCCAGCAGCCCCGGCGGGAGGCGGCTCTCGGGCAATGAGCAGTTCTTC
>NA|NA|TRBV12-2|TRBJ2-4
CAARRGGIQYF
TGTGCAGCCCGCAGGGGTGGCATTCAGTACTTC
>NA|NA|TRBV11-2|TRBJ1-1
CASTTDSSLAEAFF
TGTGCCAGCACCACAGACAGTTCGTTGGCTGAAGCTTTCTTT
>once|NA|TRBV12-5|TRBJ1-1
CASGLDTRTEAFF
TGTGCTAGTGGTTTGGATACTCGCACTGAAGCTTTCTTT
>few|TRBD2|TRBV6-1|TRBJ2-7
CASSGASGAYEQYF
TGTGCCAGCAGTGGGGCTAGCGGCGCCTACGAGCAGTACTTC
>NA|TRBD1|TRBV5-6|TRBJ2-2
CAGLGAGGNTGELFF
TGTGCCGGCCTGGGGGCAGGGGGGAACACCGGGGAGCTGTTTTTT
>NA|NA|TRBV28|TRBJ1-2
CASSSGVEGGPYSRYTF
TGTGCCAGCAGTTCAGGGGTTGAGGGCGGACCTTACAGTCGCTACACCTTC
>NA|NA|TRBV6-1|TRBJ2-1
CASSEGGTPVDEQFF
TGTGCCAGCAGTGAAGGCGGGACCCCGGTCGATGAGCAGTTCTTC
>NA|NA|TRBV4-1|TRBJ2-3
CASSQRGTDTQYF
TGCGCCAGCAGCCAAAGGGGAACAGATACGCAGTATTTT
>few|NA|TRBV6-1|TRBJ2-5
CASREGWETQYF
TGTGCCAGCAGAGAGGGCTGGGAGACCCAGTACTTC
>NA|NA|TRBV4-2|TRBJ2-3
CASSQDMLVTDTQYF
TGTGCCAGCAGCCAAGATATGCTAGTTACAGATACGCAGTATTTT
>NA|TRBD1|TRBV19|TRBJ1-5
CASSSFPRGTVNQPQHF
TGTGCCAGTAGTTCGTTCCCCCGCGGGACAGTCAATCAGCCCCAGCATTTT
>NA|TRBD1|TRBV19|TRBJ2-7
CASSTVGTGSSYEQYF
TGTGCCAGTAGTACTGTTGGGACAGGGAGCTCCTACGAGCAGTACTTC
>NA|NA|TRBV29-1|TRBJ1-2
CSVARGPYGYTF
TGCAGCGTTGCGCGGGGCCCCTATGGCTACACCTTC
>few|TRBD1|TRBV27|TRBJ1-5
CASSLSNRGNNQPQHF
TGTGCCAGCAGTTTATCGAACAGGGGAAACAATCAGCCCCAGCATTTT
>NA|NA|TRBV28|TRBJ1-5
CASSSMTGSNQPQHF
TGTGCCAGCAGTTCCATGACAGGAAGCAATCAGCCCCAGCATTTT
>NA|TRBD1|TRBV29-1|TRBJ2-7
CSVGGRGPYEQYF
TGCAGCGTTGGGGGCAGGGGGCCCTACGAGCAGTACTTC
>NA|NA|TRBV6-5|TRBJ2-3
CASSYRQSTDTQYF
TGTGCCAGCAGTTACAGACAGTCCACAGATACGCAGTATTTT
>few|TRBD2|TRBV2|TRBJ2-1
CASSGTSGRANEQFF
TGTGCCAGCAGTGGGACTAGCGGGAGGGCCAATGAGCAGTTCTTC
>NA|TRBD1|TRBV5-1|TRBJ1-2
CASSLGQSTYGYTF
TGCGCCAGCAGTCTGGGACAGTCGACTTATGGCTACACCTTC
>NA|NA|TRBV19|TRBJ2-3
CASGSGTDTQYF
TGTGCCAGTGGAAGCGGCACAGATACGCAGTATTTT
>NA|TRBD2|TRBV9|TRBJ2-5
CASSPGTSQETQYF
TGTGCCAGCAGCCCAGGGACTAGCCAAGAGACCCAGTACTTC
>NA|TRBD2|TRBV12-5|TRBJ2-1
CASGLGLAGVSNEQFF
TGTGCTAGTGGTTTGGGTCTAGCGGGAGTCTCCAATGAGCAGTTCTTC
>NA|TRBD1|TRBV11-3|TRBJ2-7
CASSAGDRGSYEQYF
TGTGCCAGCAGCGCGGGCGACAGGGGGAGTTACGAGCAGTACTTC
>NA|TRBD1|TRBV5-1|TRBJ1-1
CASSLVASTGGPSRRAFF
TGCGCCAGCAGCTTGGTCGCATCTACAGGGGGGCCAAGTCGGCGGGCTTTCTTT
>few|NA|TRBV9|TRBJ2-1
CASSGRDGNNEQFF
TGTGCCAGCAGCGGGAGGGACGGTAACAATGAGCAGTTCTTC
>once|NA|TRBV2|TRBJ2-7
CASSEGRVSEQYF
TGTGCCAGCAGTGAAGGTCGGGTATCCGAGCAGTACTTC
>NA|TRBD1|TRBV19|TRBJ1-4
CASSDPRGRVEKLFF
TGTGCCAGTAGTGACCCCAGGGGGCGGGTTGAAAAACTGTTTTTT
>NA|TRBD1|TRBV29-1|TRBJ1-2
CSVPGQGTNYGYTF
TGCAGCGTCCCAGGACAGGGAACTAACTATGGCTACACCTTC
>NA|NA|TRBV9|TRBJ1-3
CASSAEGGAVNTIYF
TGTGCCAGCAGCGCGGAGGGTGGGGCCGTAAACACCATATATTTT
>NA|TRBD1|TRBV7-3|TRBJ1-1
CASSLNPGGTEAFF
TGTGCCAGCAGCTTAAACCCAGGGGGCACTGAAGCTTTCTTT
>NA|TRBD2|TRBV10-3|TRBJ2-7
CAISASGSLMQYF
TGTGCCATCAGTGCTAGCGGGAGTCTGATGCAGTACTTC
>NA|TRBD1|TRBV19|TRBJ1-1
CASGTGTGVTEAFF
TGTGCCAGCGGGACCGGGACAGGAGTCACTGAAGCTTTCTTT
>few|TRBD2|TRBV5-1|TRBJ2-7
CASSPGASGSYEQYF
TGCGCCAGCAGCCCCGGAGCTAGCGGGAGCTACGAGCAGTACTTC
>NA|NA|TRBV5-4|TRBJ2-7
CASSLASSYEQYF
TGTGCCAGCAGCTTGGCTTCCTCCTACGAGCAGTACTTC
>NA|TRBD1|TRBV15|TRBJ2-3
CATSGGQATDTQYF
TGTGCCACCAGCGGAGGACAGGCGACAGATACGCAGTATTTT
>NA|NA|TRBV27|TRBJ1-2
CASSFGDPRRGGYTF
TGTGCCAGCAGTTTTGGGGACCCTCGGCGGGGCGGCTACACCTTC
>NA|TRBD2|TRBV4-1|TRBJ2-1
CASSQYLAAYNEQFF
TGCGCCAGCAGCCAATACCTAGCGGCCTACAATGAGCAGTTCTTC
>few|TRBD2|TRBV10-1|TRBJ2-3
CASSELAGVRDTQYF
TGCGCCAGCAGTGAACTAGCGGGAGTTAGAGATACGCAGTATTTT
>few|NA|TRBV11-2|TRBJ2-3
CASSLSPGFTDTQYF
TGTGCCAGCAGCTTATCTCCGGGATTCACAGATACGCAGTATTTT
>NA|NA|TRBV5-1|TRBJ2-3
CASSPVGRGTDTQYF
TGCGCCAGCAGCCCGGTCGGCAGGGGAACAGATACGCAGTATTTT
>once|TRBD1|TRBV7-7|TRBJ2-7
CASSLEQGAGYEQYF
TGTGCTAGCAGCTTAGAGCAGGGGGCCGGGTACGAGCAGTACTTC
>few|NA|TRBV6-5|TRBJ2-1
CASSYSSRGSYNEQFF
TGTGCCAGCAGTTACTCGTCCAGGGGCTCCTACAATGAGCAGTTCTTC
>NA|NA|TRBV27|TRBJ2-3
CASSLKSLTDTQYF
TGTGCCAGCAGTTTAAAAAGCCTCACAGATACGCAGTATTTT
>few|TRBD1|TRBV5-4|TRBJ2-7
CASSFPGQGVYEQYF
TGTGCCAGCAGCTTCCCGGGACAGGGCGTCTACGAGCAGTACTTC
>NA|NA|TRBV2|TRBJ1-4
CATRERDLANEKLFF
TGTGCCACACGGGAGAGGGATTTGGCTAATGAAAAACTGTTTTTT
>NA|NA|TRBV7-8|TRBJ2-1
CASSLGGGQVNEQFF
TGTGCCAGCAGCTTAGGAGGAGGGCAGGTCAATGAGCAGTTCTTC
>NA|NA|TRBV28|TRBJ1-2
CASKSYRDYGYTF
TGTGCCAGCAAGAGTTACAGGGACTATGGCTACACCTTC
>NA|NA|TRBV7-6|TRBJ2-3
CASSLGVKAPGSTDTQYF
TGTGCCAGCAGCTTAGGGGTCAAGGCCCCGGGGAGCACAGATACGCAGTATTTT
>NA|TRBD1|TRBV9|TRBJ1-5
CASSVEGAGQPQHF
TGTGCCAGCAGCGTAGAGGGGGCCGGTCAGCCCCAGCATTTT
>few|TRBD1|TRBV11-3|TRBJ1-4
CASSLSGGDRDDEKLFF
TGTGCCAGCAGCTTATCGGGGGGGGACAGGGACGATGAAAAACTGTTTTTT
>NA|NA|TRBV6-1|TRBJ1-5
CASSEPVDSNQPQHF
TGTGCCAGCAGTGAGCCGGTTGATAGCAATCAGCCCCAGCATTTT
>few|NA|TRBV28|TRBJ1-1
CASTVNTEAFF
TGTGCCAGCACGGTGAACACTGAAGCTTTCTTT
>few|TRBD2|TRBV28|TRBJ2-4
CASSLGLAGGIAKNIQYF
TGTGCCAGCAGCCTGGGACTAGCGGGAGGAATAGCCAAAAACATTCAGTACTTC
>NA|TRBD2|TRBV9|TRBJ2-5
CASSVEAGGQETQYF
TGTGCCAGCAGCGTAGAAGCGGGAGGACAAGAGACCCAGTACTTC
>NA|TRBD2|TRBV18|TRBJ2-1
CASSSGPSGRIINEQFF
TGTGCCAGCTCTTCCGGGCCTAGCGGGAGGATAATAAATGAGCAGTTCTTC
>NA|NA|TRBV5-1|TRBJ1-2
CASSLGATANYGYTF
TGCGCCAGCAGCTTGGGTGCGACAGCTAACTATGGCTACACCTTC
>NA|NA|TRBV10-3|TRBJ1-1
CAISESNSPKNTEAFF
TGTGCCATCAGTGAGTCGAACAGCCCGAAGAACACTGAAGCTTTCTTT